This is a list of T cell receptor beta chains from one sample in a study of blood T cell repertoires in COVID-19. This table comes from immunoSEQ multiplex PCR, and its TCRdb copy is limited to in-frame clones, with some not included. The data show 200,000 to 250,000 clones, with approximately 80% seen just once and about 2% held by the top ten. The sample was PBMCs or T cells enriched from blood (not recorded which). Source of these receptors: a man in his 60s who had recovered from COVID-19. Both conserved end residues are part of each CDR3. A D gene is named only where the DNA matches it firmly. Clone size appears in some rows only: once, few, many, or a class for an expanded clone.

v_gene	abundance	j_gene	d_gene	CDR3nt	CDR3aa
TRBV11-2	NA	TRBJ1-2	TRBD1	TGTGCCAGCAGCGCGACAGGGGGGAATAACTATGGCTACACCTTC	CASSATGGNNYGYTF
TRBV7-2	NA	TRBJ2-5	TRBD1	TGTGCCAGCAGCAATACAGGGGGACAAGGTCAAGAGACCCAGTACTTC	CASSNTGGQGQETQYF
TRBV19	NA	TRBJ1-2	TRBD1	TGTGCCAGTAGTTTGGTCGGGACAGGGGTGCGATATGGCTACACCTTC	CASSLVGTGVRYGYTF
TRBV9	NA	TRBJ1-3	TRBD1	TGTGCCAGCAGCGAGCTTTTAGACAGGGGAACCATATATTTT	CASSELLDRGTIYF
TRBV7-7	NA	TRBJ2-3	NA	TGTGCTAGCAGCGCGGACACGGACCTGGGAGGTACGCAGTATTTT	CASSADTDLGGTQYF
TRBV30	NA	TRBJ1-2	TRBD1	TGTGCCTGGAGAAACGACAGGGCCTATGGCTACACCTTC	CAWRNDRAYGYTF
TRBV5-1	NA	TRBJ1-1	NA	TGCGCCAGCAGCTTTGGAGAGAAGAACACTGAAGCTTTCTTT	CASSFGEKNTEAFF
TRBV2	NA	TRBJ2-5	TRBD2	TGTGCCAGCAGCGAGAGAAGGACTAGCGGGGGGTTAGGCGAGACCCAGTACTTC	CASSERRTSGGLGETQYF
TRBV19	NA	TRBJ1-2	TRBD1	TGTGCCAGTAGTGTTGACAGGGGAATGGGCTATGGCTACACCTTC	CASSVDRGMGYGYTF
TRBV29-1	once	TRBJ2-3	TRBD1	TGCAGCGCCACCCAAGGGGGCGGGACAGATACGCAGTATTTT	CSATQGGGTDTQYF
TRBV12-3/TRBV12-4	NA	TRBJ2-1	TRBD2	TGTGCCAGCAAACGGGGGGACAATGAGCAGTTCTTC	CASKRGDNEQFF
TRBV3-1/TRBV3-2	NA	TRBJ2-5	NA	TGTGCCAGCAGCCAACGTGAGACCCAGTACTTC	CASSQRETQYF
TRBV5-1	NA	TRBJ1-1	TRBD1	TGCGCCAGCAGCTCGACGGACAGGGGAGTATACACTGAAGCTTTCTTT	CASSSTDRGVYTEAFF
TRBV5-5	NA	TRBJ1-4	NA	TGTGCCAGCAGCTTAGCGGGGGTTTCTGAAAAACTGTTTTTT	CASSLAGVSEKLFF
TRBV28	few	TRBJ1-3	NA	TGTGCCAGCAGTTCCTCAATACAGGACTCTGGAAACACCATATATTTT	CASSSSIQDSGNTIYF
TRBV5-1	NA	TRBJ2-2	TRBD1	TGCGCCAGCGGACAGGGGATGAACGGGGAGCTGTTTTTT	CASGQGMNGELFF
TRBV29-1	NA	TRBJ2-2	TRBD1	TGCAGCGTGAAGGGACAGGGGAACACCGGGGAGCTGTTTTTT	CSVKGQGNTGELFF
TRBV2	NA	TRBJ2-7	NA	TGTGCCAGCAGTGAAGCGCTTGCGGTTCCCGAGCAGTACTTC	CASSEALAVPEQYF
TRBV6-2/TRBV6-3	NA	TRBJ1-5	NA	TGTGCCAGCAGTTACGGGACAACCCATCAGCCCCAGCATTTT	CASSYGTTHQPQHF
TRBV2	NA	TRBJ1-2	NA	TGTGCCAGCACCAGAACTCTCAGGGGCAACTATGGCTACACCTTC	CASTRTLRGNYGYTF
TRBV4-3	once	TRBJ2-1	TRBD1	TGCGCCAGCAGCCAATTGGCCAATCTCGGGACAGGGAGAAGGGATGAGCAGTTCTTC	CASSQLANLGTGRRDEQFF
TRBV29-1	NA	TRBJ1-1	TRBD1	TGCAGCGCACAGGGGGCGTTTGAAGCTTTCTTT	CSAQGAFEAFF
TRBV24-1	few	TRBJ1-2	NA	TGTGCCACCAGTGACAGTGGTTATGGCTACACCTTC	CATSDSGYGYTF
TRBV5-1	NA	TRBJ2-5	TRBD2	TGCGCCAGCAAAAGCGGGGGGGCCGCCTTGGAGACCCAGTACTTC	CASKSGGAALETQYF